The 7 T cell receptor beta chains in this list originate from one sample, sequenced in a study of T cell responses to AZD1222 COVID-19 vaccine (dated by TCRdb to about 2021). The time point label for this specimen denotes: about 28 days (+/-7) after the second vaccine dose. Library construction relied on the immunoSEQ multiplex PCR assay. This is the immuneACCESS table as TCRdb keeps it, with only in-frame sequences that have V and J called. A part of the clones is gone; compared with another copy, unresolved V genes explain less than half, and the rest is unexplained. In all, the sample holds about 150,000 clones, and 80% to 95% of those were seen once. The ten largest account for approximately 5.9% of the sample. The starting material was peripheral blood, obtained 28 days after the second AZD1222 dose. The receptors were sampled from an adult who received the AZD1222 COVID-19 vaccine.

This clone has a single count. V gene TRBV10-3 combines with J gene TRBJ1-2, with D perhaps matching TRBD1 (6 bases). Per the germline V gene, CDR1 is ENHRY and CDR2 is SYGVKD. This CDR3 has 13 residues. Trimming took 6 bases from V and 3 from J, leaving 11 bases between them. The CDR3 region has the DNA TGTGCCATCAGCCCGGACAGCGACTATGGCTACACCTTC. Encoded protein: CAISPDSDYGYTF.

The genes are TRBV2 and TRBJ2-5, with 12 bases fitting TRBD2. Germline CDR1 SNHLY, CDR2 FYNNEI. This CDR3 spans 16 amino acids. V was clipped by 1 base and J by 2 bases; unmatched bases: 2. CDR3 amino acids: CASSEGLAGGQETQYF. CDR3 in DNA: TGTGCCAGCAGTGAAGGGCTAGCGGGGGGGCAAGAGACCCAGTACTTC.

CDR3 sequence (DNA): TGTGCCAGCTCTAATGCAGGGCCCAATCAGCCCCAGCATTTT. Protein: CASSNAGPNQPQHF. J is TRBJ1-5 and V is TRBV28; tentative D call: TRBD1 (5 bases). Between the trimmed V and J ends, which lost 8 bases and 3 bases, there was a span of 14 bases. The CDR3 runs to 14 residues. Per germline, CDR1 MDHEN and CDR2 SYDVKM. The whole variable domain, remainder taken from reference TRBV28 and TRBJ1-5, is DVKVTQSSRYLVKRTGEKVFLECVQDMDHENMFWYRQDPGLGLRLIYFSYDVKMKEKGDIPEGYSVSREKKERFSLILESASTNQTSMYLCASSNAGPNQPQHFGDGTRLSIL.

The chain recombines TRBV18 with TRBJ2-3; D is unclear. Trimming removed 1 base at V and 5 bases at J, with 19 bases between. The germline V gene has CDR1 KGHSH and CDR2 LQKENI. The CDR3 spans 17 residues. CDR3: CASSPRPWRTHEDTQYF. CDR3 in DNA: TGTGCCAGCTCACCACGGCCTTGGCGGACGCACGAAGATACGCAGTATTTT.

With respect to this clone: The junction departs from germline at one end; a sequencing error may be responsible. The sample has other DNA sequences that encode this CDR3 too. V is TRBV15 and J is TRBJ1-6; 7 bases are shared with TRBD1. The CDR3 totals 14 residues. Germline CDR1 is LNHNV and CDR2 is YYDKDF (reference sequence). Written as DNA, the CDR3 is TGTGCCACCAGCCGTTCAGGGACAGCTTCACCCCTTCACTTT. Protein: CATSRSGTASPLHF.

This clone was counted a single time. This sequence joins TRBV11-2 and TRBJ1-1, with unresolved D. Germline V gives CDR1 SGHAT, CDR2 FQNNGV. Trimming cost V 5 bases and J 11 bases, with 15 bases left between them. The CDR3 loop spans 12 amino acids. CDR3: CASSQLLTRAFF. The CDR3 DNA sequence: TGTGCCAGCAGCCAATTACTCACTCGGGCTTTCTTT.

The chain couples TRBV5-1 to TRBJ1-2; D possibly corresponds to TRBD1 (5 bases). The CDR3 contains 13 residues. CDR1 and CDR2 from the germline V gene are SGHRS and YFSETQ. Trimming left V 0 bases short and J 12 bases short, with 15 bases between. The CDR3 coding sequence is TGCGCCAGCAGCTTGGACCAAGGTGGGGCGGACACCTTC. Translating gives CASSLDQGGADTF. Full variable domain (rest looked up from reference TRBV5-1 and TRBJ1-2): KAGVTQTPRYLIKTRGQQVTLSCSPISGHRSVSWYQQTPGQGLQFLFEYFSETQRNKGNFPGRFSGRQFSNSRSEMNVSTLELGDSALYLCASSLDQGGADTFGSGTRLTVV.